Presented here are 28 T cell receptor beta chains from one specimen sequenced in a study of OX40 agonist ivuxolimab in advanced cancers. Repertoires were generated with immunoSEQ multiplex PCR, while TCRdb's copy carries only in-frame clones and drops some. Among about 66,000 clones listed, about nine tenths were seen once. The starting material was CD4+ or CD8+ T cells sorted from blood, obtained in a trial of the OX40 agonist ivuxolimab. Receptors originate from an adult with an advanced solid tumor such as melanoma, head and neck, liver or kidney cancer.

V gene TRBV6-1 combines with J gene TRBJ2-1, with D tentatively TRBD1 or TRBD2 (6 bases each). CDR1 is MNHNS and CDR2 is SASEGT in the germline V gene. V lost 5 bases and J 4 bases, leaving 12 bases between the germline ends. The CDR3 is made up of 14 amino acids. CDR3 DNA sequence: TGTGCCAGCAGTTGGGGGGCGGAATACAATGAGCAGTTCTTC. Encoded protein: CASSWGAEYNEQFF.

DNA of the CDR3: TGTGCCATCAGTGAAGGAGGGATGGAGACCCAGTACTTC. This translates into CAISEGGMETQYF. The rearrangement uses TRBV10-3 and TRBJ2-5, with D perhaps matching TRBD2 (6 bases). The CDR3 covers 13 residues. Germline CDR1 and CDR2: ENHRY and SYGVKD. V lost 3 bases, J lost 5 bases, and 10 bases lay in between.

The sample holds one count of this clone. Mismatch with germline at one junction end may stem from a read error. The V gene is TRBV5-1, the J gene TRBJ1-3, with D uncertain. CDR1 SGHRS and CDR2 YFSETQ come from the germline V gene. The CDR3 runs to 14 residues. CDR3 in DNA: TGTGCCAGCAGCTTGGGGTCGGTAGGAAACACCATATATTTT. Protein sequence: CASSLGSVGNTIYF.

V gene TRBV27 combines with J gene TRBJ2-5; 11 bases match TRBD2. V was pared by 5 bases and J by 4 bases, with 6 bases of the junction left unmatched. The CDR3 sequence is 15 residues long. CDR1 MNHEY and CDR2 SMNVEV come from the germline V gene (reference sequence). CDR3 loop: CASSTRLAGSETQYF. CDR3 bases: TGTGCCAGCAGTACCCGACTAGCGGGATCAGAGACCCAGTACTTC.

The chain couples TRBV2 to TRBJ1-2; D may be TRBD1 (5 bases). Germline assignment: CDR1 SNHLY and CDR2 FYNNEI. The CDR3 totals 14 residues. Trimming stripped 1 base from V and 2 bases from J, with 8 bases between. The CDR3, as DNA: TGTGCCAGCAGTGAAGGATCAGGGAACTATGGCTACACCTTC. Translating gives CASSEGSGNYGYTF.

V usage is TRBV7-9 and J usage is TRBJ2-7; D gene uncertain. Germline CDR1 SEHNR, CDR2 FQNEAQ (reference sequence). The CDR3 is made up of 15 amino acids. V was cut by 1 base and J by 2 bases, with 12 bases left in between. CDR3 sequence reads: CASSLGQGWAYEQYF. The CDR3 DNA is TGTGCCAGCAGCTTAGGGCAAGGGTGGGCCTACGAGCAGTACTTC. Based on the CDR3 plus reference TRBV7-9 and TRBJ2-7, the full variable domain is DTGVSQNPRHKITKRGQNVTFRCDPISEHNRLYWYRQTLGQGPEFLTYFQNEAQLEKSRLLSDRFSAERPKGSFSTLEIQRTEQGDSAMYLCASSLGQGWAYEQYFGPGTRLTVT.

This chain joins TRBV10-3 and TRBJ2-2; 7 bases are a match to TRBD2. Germline CDR1 reads ENHRY; CDR2 reads SYGVKD. This CDR3 region has 11 residues. V was pared by 10 bases and J by 7 bases, with 3 bases of the junction left unmatched. CDR3 nucleotides: TGTGCCACCCGGGGGGTCGGGGAGCTGTTTTTT. Amino acid sequence: CATRGVGELFF.

The chain couples TRBV4-2 to TRBJ1-4; the D is unclear. In germline, CDR1 is LGHNA, CDR2 YNFKEQ. The CDR3 totals 16 residues. The ends were cut back, 0 bases at V and 0 bases at J, with 8 bases in the middle. This CDR3 is CASSQDTEATNEKLFF. The CDR3 DNA sequence: TGTGCCAGCAGCCAAGATACGGAGGCAACTAATGAAAAACTGTTTTTT.

The chain links TRBV5-1 to TRBJ2-7, with D tentatively TRBD1 (7 bases). V was shortened by 4 bases and J by 6 bases, with 14 bases between the two germline ends. CDR1 and CDR2 (germline): SGHRS, YFSETQ. The CDR3 extends over 13 amino acids. This CDR3 is CASSAGTAGEQYF. CDR3 bases: TGCGCCAGCAGCGCCGGGACAGCGGGCGAGCAGTACTTC.

The genes are TRBV7-2 and TRBJ2-7; 11 bases agree with TRBD1. V trimming: 5 bases; J trimming: 6 bases; junction bases outside the gene matches: 12. The CDR3 runs 16 residues. From germline, CDR1 is SGHTA and CDR2 FQGNSA. The CDR3 is CASSLWTRTGGIEQYF. The CDR3, as DNA: TGTGCCAGCAGCCTTTGGACCAGGACAGGGGGCATCGAGCAGTACTTC.

The chain carries TRBV11-2 and TRBJ2-5; D ambiguous. The germline CDR1 and CDR2 sequences are SGHAT and FQNNGV. The CDR3 covers 14 residues. V gave up 0 bases and J gave up 5 bases, with 10 bases separating them. The CDR3 is CASSLDSPRETQYF. The CDR3 nucleotides are TGTGCCAGCAGCTTAGATTCACCCCGGGAGACCCAGTACTTC.

The rearrangement links TRBV10-1 to TRBJ2-5, with TRBD1 identical over 7 bases. The V and J ends lost 0 bases and 3 bases, in that order; junction bases with no gene match: 4. Germline CDR1 is WNHNN and CDR2 is SYGVQD (reference sequence). The CDR3 runs 15 residues. The CDR3 spells CASSESPGQKETQYF. The DNA for the CDR3 is TGCGCCAGCAGTGAGTCTCCGGGACAGAAAGAGACCCAGTACTTC.

This sequence joins TRBV5-4 and TRBJ2-2; tentatively, D is TRBD1 (7 bases). The CDR3 loop spans 16 amino acids. V lost 4 bases to trimming and J lost 0 bases, with 13 bases between them. In germline, CDR1 is SGHNT, CDR2 YYREEE (reference sequence). The CDR3 sequence is CASSRIRGANTGELFF. The DNA for the CDR3 is TGTGCCAGCAGCCGAATCAGGGGGGCGAACACCGGGGAGCTGTTTTTT.

V usage is TRBV5-5 and J usage is TRBJ1-5; D ambiguous. The germline gives CDR1 SGHKS, CDR2 YYEKEE (reference sequence). The CDR3 totals 15 residues. Trimming removed 4 bases from V and 4 bases from J, with 15 bases in between. CDR3 loop: CASSLGGLSNQPQHF. Written as DNA, the CDR3 is TGTGCCAGCAGCCTGGGTGGCCTCTCGAATCAGCCCCAGCATTTT. The variable domain in full, completed from reference TRBV5-5 and TRBJ1-5, reads DAGVTQSPTHLIKTRGQQVTLRCSPISGHKSVSWYQQVLGQGPQFIFQYYEKEERGRGNFPDRFSARQFPNYSSELNVNALLLGDSALYLCASSLGGLSNQPQHFGDGTRLSIL.

This chain uses TRBV10-3 with TRBJ2-7, with D hard to call. CDR3 length equals 13 residues. Per germline, CDR1 ENHRY and CDR2 SYGVKD. Trimming took 6 bases from V and 9 from J, leaving 18 bases between them. The CDR3 loop is CAISERTGTRQYF. CDR3 nucleotide sequence: TGTGCCATCAGCGAAAGGACGGGTACGAGGCAGTACTTC.

The chain links TRBV10-1 to TRBJ1-1, with D perhaps matching TRBD1 (5 bases). Germline CDR1 and CDR2: WNHNN and SYGVQD (reference sequence). V dropped 3 bases and J dropped 1 base, with 9 bases sitting between them. The CDR3 consists of 14 residues. The CDR3 DNA follows: TGCGCCAGCAGTGATAACAGGCCGAACACTGAAGCTTTCTTT. Amino acid sequence: CASSDNRPNTEAFF.

The V gene is TRBV5-6, the J gene TRBJ2-2; TRBD1 might be the D (6 bases). CDR1 and CDR2 from the germline V gene are SGHDT and YYEEEE. The CDR3 has 14 residues. V shed 3 bases and J shed 5 bases, with 11 bases lying between them. CDR3 protein: CASSWGRGTGELFF. In DNA form, the CDR3 reads TGTGCCAGCAGCTGGGGCAGGGGAACCGGGGAGCTGTTTTTT.

CDR3 nucleotides: TGCGCCAGCAGCTTTACCGGACTAGCGGGAGGGGTGGAGCAGTACTTC. It is translated as CASSFTGLAGGVEQYF. The genes are TRBV5-1 and TRBJ2-7; 15 bases are a match to TRBD2. This CDR3 is 16 amino acids long. Germline CDR1 is SGHRS and CDR2 is YFSETQ. After removal of 2 bases from V and 7 bases from J, the junction contained 7 bases not matched to a gene.

The J gene is TRBJ1-2, the V gene TRBV6-6; perhaps TRBD1 as D (6 bases). V gave up 2 bases and J gave up 7 bases, with 17 bases separating them. From germline, CDR1 is MNHNY and CDR2 SVGAGI (reference sequence). The CDR3 runs 15 residues. CDR3 residues: CASSYTDSRRVGYTF. CDR3 in DNA: TGTGCCAGCAGTTACACGGACAGCCGGCGGGTTGGCTACACCTTC.

This chain's CDR3 is CASSSRGAGANVLTF. The CDR3 DNA is TGTGCCAGCAGCTCCCGCGGAGCTGGGGCCAACGTCCTGACTTTC. The V call is TRBV7-3, the J call TRBJ2-6; no reliable D call. CDR3 length equals 15 residues. The germline V gene has CDR1 SGHTA and CDR2 FQGTGA. V shed 4 bases and J shed 2 bases, with 9 bases lying between them.

The chain carries TRBV11-3 and TRBJ1-3; 7 bases align to TRBD1. CDR1 is SGHNT and CDR2 is YENEEA in the germline V gene. The CDR3 consists of 16 residues. The ends lost 3 bases at V and 0 bases at J; junction bases unmatched: 5. This chain's CDR3 is CASSLTGTGSGNTIYF. CDR3 DNA: TGTGCCAGCAGCTTGACAGGGACCGGCTCTGGAAACACCATATATTTT.

The chain has TRBV5-5 and TRBJ2-4; D not certain. V lost 3 bases and J 1 base, leaving 11 bases between the germline ends. Germline CDR1 reads SGHKS; CDR2 reads YYEKEE (reference sequence). There are 15 residues in the CDR3. The CDR3 loop is CASSSPEQAKNIQYF. DNA for the CDR3: TGTGCCAGCAGCTCGCCAGAACAGGCCAAAAACATTCAGTACTTC. Looking up the rest from reference TRBV5-5 and TRBJ2-4 gives the full variable domain: DAGVTQSPTHLIKTRGQQVTLRCSPISGHKSVSWYQQVLGQGPQFIFQYYEKEERGRGNFPDRFSARQFPNYSSELNVNALLLGDSALYLCASSSPEQAKNIQYFGAGTRLSVL.

V usage is TRBV4-1 and J usage is TRBJ2-7; TRBD1 might be the D (6 bases). Per the germline V gene, CDR1 is MGHRA and CDR2 is YSYEKL. The ends were cut back, 2 bases at V and 3 bases at J, with 11 bases in the middle. This CDR3 has 14 amino acids. The DNA of the CDR3 is TGCGCCAGCAGCCAACCAGGGGATTACTACGAGCAGTACTTC. Amino acids: CASSQPGDYYEQYF.

This clone showed up just once. The V gene is TRBV15, the J gene TRBJ1-2, with unresolved D. In germline, CDR1 is LNHNV, CDR2 YYDKDF (reference sequence). V shed 0 bases and J shed 1 base, with 9 bases lying between them. The CDR3 length is 15 residues. CDR3 nucleotide sequence: TGTGCCACCAGCAGAGATCTCACAGATAACTATGGCTACACCTTC. Residues: CATSRDLTDNYGYTF. Full variable domain (outside the CDR3, taken from reference TRBV15 and TRBJ1-2): DAMVIQNPRYQVTQFGKPVTLSCSQTLNHNVMYWYQQKSSQAPKLLFHYYDKDFNNEADTPDNFQSRRPNTSFCFLDIRSPGLGDTAMYLCATSRDLTDNYGYTFGSGTRLTVV.

The sample holds one count of this clone. The chain has TRBV5-1 and TRBJ2-7; 9 nucleotides align to TRBD2. V shed 4 bases and J 0 bases; nucleotides not matched to a gene: 8. The CDR3 extends over 16 amino acids. Germline V gene data show CDR1 as SGHRS and CDR2 as YFSETQ. The CDR3 DNA reads TGCGCCAGCAGCCCGGGAGCGGGAGGCCTCTCCTACGAGCAGTACTTC. Translation gives CASSPGAGGLSYEQYF.

CDR3 loop: CATSKGTSGLYEQYF. Written as DNA, the CDR3 is TGTGCCACCAGCAAGGGGACTAGCGGGCTTTACGAGCAGTACTTC. The V call is TRBV15, the J call TRBJ2-7, with TRBD2 matching over 12 bases. J lost 4 bases, V lost 4 bases, and 5 bases had no gene match. This CDR3 contains 15 residues. Germline CDR1 LNHNV, CDR2 YYDKDF (reference sequence).

The chain employs TRBV11-3 and TRBJ2-2; tentative D call: TRBD2 (6 bases). The CDR3 spans 14 residues. V was shortened by 5 bases and J by 8 bases, with 15 bases between the two germline ends. Germline assignment: CDR1 SGHNT and CDR2 YENEEA. The CDR3 coding sequence is TGTGCCAGCAGCCCAAAGGGAGGTCGAGGGGAGCTGTTTTTT. Amino acids: CASSPKGGRGELFF.

This chain uses TRBV9 with TRBJ2-3; 13 positions agree with TRBD2. The V gene's germline CDR1 is SGDLS and CDR2 YYNGEE. J lost 2 bases, V lost 4 bases, and 7 bases had no gene match. The CDR3 sequence is 17 residues long. This chain's CDR3 is CASSPRLAGGSTDTQYF. The DNA of the CDR3 is TGTGCCAGCAGCCCCCGACTAGCGGGAGGATCCACAGATACGCAGTATTTT.